This T cell receptor (beta chain) originates from a study of blood T cell repertoires in COVID-19. About the research overall: T cells, B-cell-depleted T cells, or PBMCs provided the cDNA or gDNA that served as material.

This CDR3 is built from 18 residues. Germline V gene lookup returns CDR1 MDHEN and CDR2 SYDVKM. Losses at the gene ends were 4 bases for V and 0 bases for J; bases not matched to a gene: 11. Using immunoSEQ multiplex PCR, the repertoire was profiled, and TCRdb retains in-frame clones only, with some absent. This sample has around 94,000 clones, with just under 95% found just once. Sequenced material: peripheral blood. This sequence joins TRBV28 and TRBJ2-4; 8 nucleotides match TRBD1. The receptor was isolated from a woman aged 50 to 60 with COVID-19, enrolled during active disease. The CDR3, as DNA: TGTGCCAGCAGTTGGACAGGGATGGGATTACTAGCCAAAAACATTCAGTACTTC. Its protein product is CASSWTGMGLLAKNIQYF.